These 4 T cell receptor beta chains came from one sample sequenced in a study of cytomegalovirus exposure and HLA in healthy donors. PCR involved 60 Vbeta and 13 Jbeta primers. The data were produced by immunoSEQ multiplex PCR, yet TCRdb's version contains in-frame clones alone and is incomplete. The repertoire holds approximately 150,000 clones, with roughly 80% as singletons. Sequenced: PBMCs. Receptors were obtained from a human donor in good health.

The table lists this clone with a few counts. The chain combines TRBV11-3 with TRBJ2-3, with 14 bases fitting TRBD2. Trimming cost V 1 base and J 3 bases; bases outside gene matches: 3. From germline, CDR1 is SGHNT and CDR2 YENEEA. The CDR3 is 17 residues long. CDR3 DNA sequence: TGTGCCAGCAGCTTAGTGACTAGCGGGGGGGGTACAGATACGCAGTATTTT. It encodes CASSLVTSGGGTDTQYF.

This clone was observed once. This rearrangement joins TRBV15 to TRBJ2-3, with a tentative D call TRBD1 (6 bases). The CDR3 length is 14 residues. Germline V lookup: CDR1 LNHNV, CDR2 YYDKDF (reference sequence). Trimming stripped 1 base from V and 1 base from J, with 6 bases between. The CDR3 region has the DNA TGTGCCACCAGCAGAGGGACAGGCACAGATACGCAGTATTTT. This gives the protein CATSRGTGTDTQYF.

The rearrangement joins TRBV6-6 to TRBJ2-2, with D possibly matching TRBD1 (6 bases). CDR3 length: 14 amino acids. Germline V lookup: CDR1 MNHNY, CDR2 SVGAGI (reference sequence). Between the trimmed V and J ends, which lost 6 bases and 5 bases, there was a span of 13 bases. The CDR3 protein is CASRVTGPTGELFF. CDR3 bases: TGTGCCAGCAGGGTAACAGGGCCGACCGGGGAGCTGTTTTTT.

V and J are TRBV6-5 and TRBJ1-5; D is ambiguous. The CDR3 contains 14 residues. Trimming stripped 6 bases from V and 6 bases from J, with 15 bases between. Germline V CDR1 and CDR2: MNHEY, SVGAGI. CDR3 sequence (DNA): TGTGCCAGCAGCCTCGGCCCCGGGTTTCAGCCCCAGCATTTT. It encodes CASSLGPGFQPQHF.